This T cell receptor beta chain is drawn from a study of blood T cell dynamics during melanoma immunotherapy. Time point in this sample: week 3, after first cycle of checkpoint inhibitor. One draw preceded checkpoint blockade; another followed its first cycle at week 3. There are 14 residues in the CDR3. Trimming removed 4 bases at V and 0 bases at J, with 10 bases between. Germline CDR1 and CDR2: SGHRS and YFSETQ. A fixed DNA input of 300 to 350 ng was used per bulk PBMC sample. Clones were sequenced by immunoSEQ multiplex PCR, and TCRdb holds only the in-frame ones, with some missing. The top ten hold roughly 6.8% of the sample, which has 10,000 to 13,000 clones, 70% to 90% seen once.

The V call is TRBV5-1, the J call TRBJ1-2; D is uncertain. The material sequenced was blood, taken from a patient treated with checkpoint blockade. The TCR was taken from a human donor with melanoma. The CDR3 nucleotides are TGCGCCAGCAGCGTGGACCTGACTAACTATGGCTACACCTTC. This codes for CASSVDLTNYGYTF. The full variable domain, completed using reference TRBV5-1 and TRBJ1-2, is KAGVTQTPRYLIKTRGQQVTLSCSPISGHRSVSWYQQTPGQGLQFLFEYFSETQRNKGNFPGRFSGRQFSNSRSEMNVSTLELGDSALYLCASSVDLTNYGYTFGSGTRLTVV.